These T cell receptor beta chains were read from a single sample in a study of blood T cell repertoires in COVID-19. The repertoire was sequenced with immunoSEQ multiplex PCR; TCRdb's copy has only in-frame clones and lacks some. This table holds a few hundred thousand clones, 65% to 90% found once. Material: PBMCs or T cells enriched from blood (not recorded which). These receptors were collected from a woman under 40 who had been exposed to COVID-19. Each CDR3 is given with its conserved first and last residue. The D gene is left open where the match is weak. Expanded clones are given a class, and other clones once, few, many or no size at all.

cdr3_nt: TGTGCCAGCGGCCGCAGGGAGGGGACCCAGTACTTC; cdr3_aa: CASGRREGTQYF; j_call: TRBJ2-5; clone_size: -; v_call: TRBV12-3/TRBV12-4; d_call: TRBD2; cdr3_length: 12
cdr3_nt: TGTGCCAGCAGTCCCAGAGCGCAGGGCCAGCCCCAGCATTTT; cdr3_aa: CASSPRAQGQPQHF; j_call: TRBJ1-5; clone_size: -; v_call: TRBV6-5; d_call: -; cdr3_length: 14
cdr3_nt: TGCGCCAGCAGCTTGGTCCCTAGCGGGGGCGGTGCAGATACGCAGTATTTT; cdr3_aa: CASSLVPSGGGADTQYF; j_call: TRBJ2-3; clone_size: -; v_call: TRBV5-1; d_call: TRBD2; cdr3_length: 17
cdr3_nt: TGCGCCAGCGCCACAGGGAAAAATGAGCAGTTCTTC; cdr3_aa: CASATGKNEQFF; j_call: TRBJ2-1; clone_size: -; v_call: TRBV5-1; d_call: -; cdr3_length: 12
cdr3_nt: TGTGCCAGCAGCTTCACAGGAATGAACACTGAAGCTTTCTTT; cdr3_aa: CASSFTGMNTEAFF; j_call: TRBJ1-1; clone_size: -; v_call: TRBV5-6; d_call: -; cdr3_length: 14
cdr3_nt: TGTGCCAGAAGCAGGGACTGGGTCGGGGGAAACACCATATATTTT; cdr3_aa: CARSRDWVGGNTIYF; j_call: TRBJ1-3; clone_size: -; v_call: TRBV5-3; d_call: -; cdr3_length: 15
cdr3_nt: TGTGCCAGCAGCGATGGACAGGGGAACACCGGGGAGCTGTTTTTT; cdr3_aa: CASSDGQGNTGELFF; j_call: TRBJ2-2; clone_size: -; v_call: TRBV13; d_call: TRBD1; cdr3_length: 15
cdr3_nt: TGTGCCAGTAGCGCCGGGGACAGGGTTAACACCGGGGAGCTGTTTTTT; cdr3_aa: CASSAGDRVNTGELFF; j_call: TRBJ2-2; clone_size: -; v_call: TRBV19; d_call: TRBD1; cdr3_length: 16
cdr3_nt: TGTGCCAGTAGTGCCCCTTGGGACTACGATAGAAATAAAAACATTCAGTACTTC; cdr3_aa: CASSAPWDYDRNKNIQYF; j_call: TRBJ2-4; clone_size: -; v_call: TRBV19; d_call: TRBD2; cdr3_length: 18
cdr3_nt: TGTGCCAGCAGTCAACAGGAGAACACTGAAGCTTTCTTT; cdr3_aa: CASSQQENTEAFF; j_call: TRBJ1-1; clone_size: -; v_call: TRBV2; d_call: -; cdr3_length: 13
cdr3_nt: TGCGCCAGCAGCTTGGCCAGGGCCCCCGGGGAGCTGTTTTTT; cdr3_aa: CASSLARAPGELFF; j_call: TRBJ2-2; clone_size: once; v_call: TRBV5-1; d_call: -; cdr3_length: 14
cdr3_nt: TGTGCCAGCAGTGAAGACAGGGCAGGCAATCAGCCCCAGCATTTT; cdr3_aa: CASSEDRAGNQPQHF; j_call: TRBJ1-5; clone_size: -; v_call: TRBV2; d_call: -; cdr3_length: 15
cdr3_nt: TGTGCCAGCAGCCAAAAGAGAAATTCACCCCTCCACTTT; cdr3_aa: CASSQKRNSPLHF; j_call: TRBJ1-6; clone_size: -; v_call: TRBV3-1/TRBV3-2; d_call: -; cdr3_length: 13
cdr3_nt: TGTGCCAGCAGTTACGCGACTAACTACGAGCAGTACTTC; cdr3_aa: CASSYATNYEQYF; j_call: TRBJ2-7; clone_size: -; v_call: TRBV6-5; d_call: -; cdr3_length: 13
cdr3_nt: TGTGCTAGCAGCTTAGGCCTAGCGGGGTACAATGAGCAGTTCTTC; cdr3_aa: CASSLGLAGYNEQFF; j_call: TRBJ2-1; clone_size: -; v_call: TRBV7-7; d_call: TRBD2; cdr3_length: 15
cdr3_nt: TGTGCCAGCAGTACCCTGAGATCAACGCAGTATTTT; cdr3_aa: CASSTLRSTQYF; j_call: TRBJ2-3; clone_size: -; v_call: TRBV6-5; d_call: -; cdr3_length: 12
cdr3_nt: TGTGCCAGCAGTGACCGGGACAGGGACACAGATACGCAGTATTTT; cdr3_aa: CASSDRDRDTDTQYF; j_call: TRBJ2-3; clone_size: few; v_call: TRBV6-1; d_call: TRBD1; cdr3_length: 15
cdr3_nt: TGTGCCAGCAGCTTAGAAGGAGGGAGTAGGAATACGCAGTATTTT; cdr3_aa: CASSLEGGSRNTQYF; j_call: TRBJ2-3; clone_size: -; v_call: TRBV11-3; d_call: -; cdr3_length: 15
cdr3_nt: TGTGCCAGCCGAGAAGGGGGGGAGGCTTCACCCCTCCACTTT; cdr3_aa: CASREGGEASPLHF; j_call: TRBJ1-6; clone_size: -; v_call: TRBV27; d_call: -; cdr3_length: 14
cdr3_nt: TGCGCCAGCACCCTCCTCGGGAGACCAGCCAAAAACATTCAGTACTTC; cdr3_aa: CASTLLGRPAKNIQYF; j_call: TRBJ2-4; clone_size: once; v_call: TRBV23-1; d_call: -; cdr3_length: 16
cdr3_nt: TGTGCCAGCAGTTTATCGTCTGAGGTGGTTGAAGCTTTCTTT; cdr3_aa: CASSLSSEVVEAFF; j_call: TRBJ1-1; clone_size: few; v_call: TRBV28; d_call: -; cdr3_length: 14
cdr3_nt: TGTGCCTGGAGTGCAGGGGGCGCTTATAGCAATCAGCCCCAGCATTTT; cdr3_aa: CAWSAGGAYSNQPQHF; j_call: TRBJ1-5; clone_size: -; v_call: TRBV30; d_call: TRBD1; cdr3_length: 16
cdr3_nt: TGTGCCAGCAGCTTAGGCGCTCTCACGGTGAACACTGAAGCTTTCTTT; cdr3_aa: CASSLGALTVNTEAFF; j_call: TRBJ1-1; clone_size: once; v_call: TRBV7-8; d_call: -; cdr3_length: 16
cdr3_nt: TGTGCCTGGAGCTCGGGGGTTTCGAGGGAGCAGTACTTC; cdr3_aa: CAWSSGVSREQYF; j_call: TRBJ2-7; clone_size: -; v_call: TRBV30; d_call: -; cdr3_length: 13
cdr3_nt: TGTGCCAGCCTACCCTTTGCCCTGACTCCCCCTGAGAACACTGAAGCTTTCTTT; cdr3_aa: CASLPFALTPPENTEAFF; j_call: TRBJ1-1; clone_size: once; v_call: TRBV2; d_call: -; cdr3_length: 18
cdr3_nt: TGTGCCAGCTCACTCAGGGGGGTGTCTGGCTACACCTTC; cdr3_aa: CASSLRGVSGYTF; j_call: TRBJ1-2; clone_size: -; v_call: TRBV18; d_call: TRBD1; cdr3_length: 13
cdr3_nt: TGCAGCGTTGAAGGGGGCCTCGGCTATGGCTACACCTTC; cdr3_aa: CSVEGGLGYGYTF; j_call: TRBJ1-2; clone_size: -; v_call: TRBV29-1; d_call: -; cdr3_length: 13
cdr3_nt: TGTGCCAGCAGCTTATGGCGGGGGGACACAGATACGCAGTATTTT; cdr3_aa: CASSLWRGDTDTQYF; j_call: TRBJ2-3; clone_size: -; v_call: TRBV7-2; d_call: TRBD2; cdr3_length: 15
cdr3_nt: TGTGCCAGCAGCCAACGCGACAGGGGTAGTGGCTACACCTTC; cdr3_aa: CASSQRDRGSGYTF; j_call: TRBJ1-2; clone_size: -; v_call: TRBV14; d_call: TRBD1; cdr3_length: 14
cdr3_nt: TGTGCCAGCAGTGAAGCGAGCGAGGCCCAGCATTTT; cdr3_aa: CASSEASEAQHF; j_call: TRBJ1-5; clone_size: -; v_call: TRBV2; d_call: -; cdr3_length: 12
cdr3_nt: TGTGCCAGCAGTTACCGACTAGCGGGGGGCTACGAGCAGTACTTC; cdr3_aa: CASSYRLAGGYEQYF; j_call: TRBJ2-7; clone_size: -; v_call: TRBV6-2/TRBV6-3; d_call: TRBD2; cdr3_length: 15
cdr3_nt: TGTGCCACCTCTCCAGGGGGCCGGGGAGATACGCAGTATTTT; cdr3_aa: CATSPGGRGDTQYF; j_call: TRBJ2-3; clone_size: -; v_call: TRBV24-1; d_call: TRBD1; cdr3_length: 14
cdr3_nt: TGCGCCAGCAGCTTGGAGGGACAGGGGAACACCGGGGAGCTGTTTTTT; cdr3_aa: CASSLEGQGNTGELFF; j_call: TRBJ2-2; clone_size: -; v_call: TRBV5-1; d_call: TRBD1; cdr3_length: 16
cdr3_nt: TGTGCCAGCAGCCGCTCCCTAGCGGGGGACTCCTACGAGCAGTACTTC; cdr3_aa: CASSRSLAGDSYEQYF; j_call: TRBJ2-7; clone_size: -; v_call: TRBV21-1; d_call: -; cdr3_length: 16
cdr3_nt: TGCAGCGTTGATAGCGGGGATGGGGGGCTCGGCTACACCTTC; cdr3_aa: CSVDSGDGGLGYTF; j_call: TRBJ1-2; clone_size: -; v_call: TRBV29-1; d_call: -; cdr3_length: 14
cdr3_nt: TGCGCCAGCAGCTTGGCCCGACAGGGTGGGAGAAACACCATATATTTT; cdr3_aa: CASSLARQGGRNTIYF; j_call: TRBJ1-3; clone_size: -; v_call: TRBV5-1; d_call: TRBD1; cdr3_length: 16
cdr3_nt: TGCGCCAGCAGCTTGACCCCCGGGACTAGCGGAACCGGGGAGCTGTTTTTT; cdr3_aa: CASSLTPGTSGTGELFF; j_call: TRBJ2-2; clone_size: -; v_call: TRBV5-1; d_call: TRBD2; cdr3_length: 17
cdr3_nt: TGCGCCAGCAGCTTGGACAGGGGTAACACCGGGGAGCTGTTTTTT; cdr3_aa: CASSLDRGNTGELFF; j_call: TRBJ2-2; clone_size: once; v_call: TRBV5-1; d_call: TRBD1; cdr3_length: 15
cdr3_nt: TGTGCCAGCAGGCCCGGGACAGGCAAAAACTATGGCTACACCTTC; cdr3_aa: CASRPGTGKNYGYTF; j_call: TRBJ1-2; clone_size: -; v_call: TRBV2; d_call: TRBD1; cdr3_length: 15
cdr3_nt: TGTGCCAGCAGCCTGGGGACAGGGGGGAGCAATCAGCCCCAGCATTTT; cdr3_aa: CASSLGTGGSNQPQHF; j_call: TRBJ1-5; clone_size: -; v_call: TRBV3-1/TRBV3-2; d_call: TRBD1; cdr3_length: 16
cdr3_nt: TGTGCCAGCAGCCCCAGCGGGCCTTACACAGATACGCAGTATTTT; cdr3_aa: CASSPSGPYTDTQYF; j_call: TRBJ2-3; clone_size: -; v_call: TRBV2; d_call: -; cdr3_length: 15
cdr3_nt: TGTGCCAGCAGGGGGGGACAGGGGGACTTGAGGCCCCAGCATTTT; cdr3_aa: CASRGGQGDLRPQHF; j_call: TRBJ1-5; clone_size: once; v_call: TRBV6-5; d_call: TRBD1; cdr3_length: 15
cdr3_nt: TGTGCCAGCAGTGAATCAGGGTCTCACGGGGCCAAAAACATTCAGTACTTC; cdr3_aa: CASSESGSHGAKNIQYF; j_call: TRBJ2-4; clone_size: -; v_call: TRBV25-1; d_call: -; cdr3_length: 17
cdr3_nt: TGTGCCAGCAGTGAGACGGGGGGTCAGCCCCAGCATTTT; cdr3_aa: CASSETGGQPQHF; j_call: TRBJ1-5; clone_size: once; v_call: TRBV6-1; d_call: -; cdr3_length: 13
cdr3_nt: TGTGCCAGCAGCTTATCGAGGCTGGGCTCTGGAAACACCATATATTTT; cdr3_aa: CASSLSRLGSGNTIYF; j_call: TRBJ1-3; clone_size: -; v_call: TRBV7-2; d_call: -; cdr3_length: 16
cdr3_nt: TGTGCCAGCACTCCGGGACTATCAAACACCGGGGAGCTGTTTTTT; cdr3_aa: CASTPGLSNTGELFF; j_call: TRBJ2-2; clone_size: -; v_call: TRBV7-3; d_call: TRBD2; cdr3_length: 15
cdr3_nt: TGCGCCAGCAGCTGGGGAGACTATGGCTACACCTTC; cdr3_aa: CASSWGDYGYTF; j_call: TRBJ1-2; clone_size: -; v_call: TRBV5-1; d_call: -; cdr3_length: 12
cdr3_nt: TGTGCCAGCGCCCAGGACAGGGGACCAGCCGGTGAGCAGTTCTTC; cdr3_aa: CASAQDRGPAGEQFF; j_call: TRBJ2-1; clone_size: -; v_call: TRBV27; d_call: TRBD1; cdr3_length: 15
cdr3_nt: TGCGCCAGCAGAACTGACAGGGATCGGGAAGCTTTCTTT; cdr3_aa: CASRTDRDREAFF; j_call: TRBJ1-1; clone_size: few; v_call: TRBV5-1; d_call: TRBD1; cdr3_length: 13
cdr3_nt: TGTGCCAGCAGGCTACAGACAGGGCTTAGTGGCTACACCTTC; cdr3_aa: CASRLQTGLSGYTF; j_call: TRBJ1-2; clone_size: -; v_call: TRBV28; d_call: TRBD1; cdr3_length: 14
cdr3_nt: TGTGCCTGGATGCGGAGGGCGAACACTGAAGCTTTCTTT; cdr3_aa: CAWMRRANTEAFF; j_call: TRBJ1-1; clone_size: -; v_call: TRBV30; d_call: -; cdr3_length: 13
cdr3_nt: TGTGCCAGCAGCCAAGGACGAGACCCGTTGGGCACGCAGTATTTT; cdr3_aa: CASSQGRDPLGTQYF; j_call: TRBJ2-3; clone_size: -; v_call: TRBV3-1/TRBV3-2; d_call: -; cdr3_length: 15
cdr3_nt: TGTGCCAGCCAAATCCAGGGGACCGGGGAGCTGTTTTTT; cdr3_aa: CASQIQGTGELFF; j_call: TRBJ2-2; clone_size: -; v_call: TRBV27; d_call: -; cdr3_length: 13
cdr3_nt: TGTGCCAGCAGCTTAGGGCAGATGAACACTGAAGCTTTCTTT; cdr3_aa: CASSLGQMNTEAFF; j_call: TRBJ1-1; clone_size: -; v_call: TRBV7-2; d_call: -; cdr3_length: 14
cdr3_nt: TGTGCCTGGAGTTTATTTGAGGATGGAAACACCATATATTTT; cdr3_aa: CAWSLFEDGNTIYF; j_call: TRBJ1-3; clone_size: -; v_call: TRBV30; d_call: -; cdr3_length: 14
cdr3_nt: TGTGCCAGCAGGGACAAAGGGGGCTTGACTGGAAACACCATATATTTT; cdr3_aa: CASRDKGGLTGNTIYF; j_call: TRBJ1-3; clone_size: -; v_call: TRBV27; d_call: TRBD1; cdr3_length: 16
cdr3_nt: TGTGCCAGCAGCTTAGAGCCAGGGAACTATGGCTACACCTTC; cdr3_aa: CASSLEPGNYGYTF; j_call: TRBJ1-2; clone_size: few; v_call: TRBV7-3; d_call: -; cdr3_length: 14